Below are 28 T cell receptor beta chains sequenced from a single sample in a study of blood T cell repertoires in COVID-19. Sequencing was performed with immunoSEQ multiplex PCR; in TCRdb, only in-frame clones are kept and a portion is missing. The sample yields about 220,000 clones, under 90% seen once. Sequencing was performed on PBMCs or T cells enriched from blood (not recorded which). The receptor source for this set is a woman between 55 and 75 years old who had recovered from COVID-19.

The chain links TRBV6-2 or TRBV6-3 to TRBJ2-2, with TRBD1 matching over 7 bases. Trimming took 5 bases from V and 3 from J; bases not matched to a gene: 6. The CDR3 is 15 residues long. The germline gives CDR1 MNHEY, CDR2 SVGEGT. The CDR3 nucleotides are TGTGCCAGCAGTCCCGGGGACAGCCACACCGGGGAGCTGTTTTTT. Protein sequence: CASSPGDSHTGELFF.

The chain is built from TRBV11-3 and TRBJ2-1, with D unresolved. Germline values: CDR1 SGHNT, CDR2 YENEEA. Trimming took 2 bases from V and 9 from J, leaving 11 bases between them. The CDR3 spans 13 residues. In nucleotides, the CDR3 is TGTGCCAGCAGCTTACTCAACTCGGGTGAGCAGTTCTTC. Residues: CASSLLNSGEQFF.

This clone has just one count. The J gene is TRBJ2-7, the V gene TRBV5-1; 9 bases align to TRBD1. Losses at the gene ends were 5 bases for V and 5 bases for J; bases not matched to a gene: 11. The CDR3 sequence is 15 residues long. Germline values: CDR1 SGHRS, CDR2 YFSETQ. The CDR3 DNA follows: TGCGCCAGCAGTCCATGGCCCCGGGACAGGGACGAGCAGTACTTC. This sequence encodes CASSPWPRDRDEQYF.

The CDR3 DNA follows: TGTGCCAGCAGCTTTCGGGACAGAAATTCACCCCTCCACTTT. Its translation: CASSFRDRNSPLHF. The J gene is TRBJ1-6, the V gene TRBV7-2, with 7 bases lining up with TRBD1. This CDR3 is built from 14 residues. Germline trimming cut 3 bases from V and 7 bases from J; bases unmatched to any gene: 3. The germline CDR1 and CDR2 sequences are SGHTA and FQGNSA.

The V call is TRBV18, the J call TRBJ2-2; D not resolved. The ends were cut back, 2 bases at V and 1 base at J, with 8 bases in the middle. This CDR3 has 15 residues. CDR1 is KGHSH and CDR2 is LQKENI in the germline V gene. CDR3 coding DNA: TGTGCCAGCTCACCATGGAGAGTGAACACCGGGGAGCTGTTTTTT. Its protein product is CASSPWRVNTGELFF. Full variable domain (outside the CDR3, taken from reference TRBV18 and TRBJ2-2): NAGVMQNPRHLVRRRGQEARLRCSPMKGHSHVYWYRQLPEEGLKFMVYLQKENIIDESGMPKERFSAEFPKEGPSILRIQQVVRGDSAAYFCASSPWRVNTGELFFGEGSRLTVL.

The gene calls are TRBV7-8 and TRBJ2-7, with 11 bases that match TRBD2. The CDR3 contains 18 residues. Germline V gene sequence: CDR1 SGHVS, CDR2 FQNEAQ. Losses at the gene ends were 0 bases for V and 6 bases for J; bases not matched to a gene: 13. CDR3 in amino acids: CASSLAEGLADPRGEQYF. The CDR3 DNA reads TGTGCCAGCAGCTTAGCGGAGGGACTAGCGGATCCAAGGGGCGAGCAGTACTTC.

CDR3 in amino acids: CASSWPGLAGGDTQYF. CDR3 DNA: TGCGCCAGCAGCTGGCCGGGACTAGCGGGGGGAGATACGCAGTATTTT. The V and J genes are TRBV5-1 and TRBJ2-3, with 15 nucleotides matching TRBD2. Trimming removed 3 bases from V and 5 bases from J; junction bases left unmatched: 4. Germline V CDR1 and CDR2: SGHRS, YFSETQ. The CDR3 runs to 16 residues.

This clone was observed a single time. J is TRBJ1-2 and V is TRBV19, with D possibly being TRBD1 (5 bases). This CDR3 region has 13 residues. In germline, CDR1 is LNHDA, CDR2 SQIVND (reference sequence). Trimming pared 4 bases from V and 8 bases from J, leaving 14 bases between. This CDR3 reads CASSNGQGGGYTF. CDR3 nucleotides: TGTGCCAGTAGTAACGGACAAGGCGGAGGCTACACCTTC. The full variable domain, in which reference TRBV19 and TRBJ1-2 provide the parts outside the CDR3, is DGGITQSPKYLFRKEGQNVTLSCEQNLNHDAMYWYRQDPGQGLRLIYYSQIVNDFQKGDIAEGYSVSREKKESFPLTVTSAQKNPTAFYLCASSNGQGGGYTFGSGTRLTVV.

This rearrangement joins TRBV3-1 (or the pseudogene TRBV3-2) to TRBJ1-1; 7 nucleotides align to TRBD1. Trimming took 5 bases from V and 10 from J; bases not matched to a gene: 7. Germline lookup yields CDR1 LGHDT and CDR2 YNNKEL (reference sequence). This CDR3 comprises 12 residues. The CDR3 DNA reads as TGTGCCAGCAGCTACCGACAGGGAAGAGCTTTCTTT. Encoded protein: CASSYRQGRAFF.

The chain joins TRBV6-2 or TRBV6-3 to TRBJ2-5; D call uncertain. V lost 6 bases and J lost 1, with 6 bases in between. The CDR3 consists of 12 residues. Germline lookup yields CDR1 MNHEY and CDR2 SVGEGT. In nucleotides, the CDR3 is TGTGCCAGCAGCCTCTCCCAAGAGACCCAGTACTTC. It yields the protein CASSLSQETQYF.

This chain links TRBV4-2 with TRBJ2-1; TRBD2 agrees at 9 bases. CDR1 and CDR2 (germline): LGHNA, YNFKEQ. CDR3 length: 18 amino acids. The J segment lost 4 bases and the V segment lost 0 bases, leaving 10 bases of the junction unmatched. The CDR3 loop is CASSQEVRASGTYNEQFF. DNA of the CDR3: TGTGCCAGCAGCCAAGAGGTTCGTGCTAGCGGGACGTACAATGAGCAGTTCTTC.

The chain is built from TRBV7-3 and TRBJ1-1, with D possibly matching TRBD1 (6 bases). With 6 bases removed from V and 5 bases from J, the gap between germline ends came to 13 bases. Germline-derived CDR1 and CDR2 are SGHTA and FQGTGA. The CDR3 runs to 13 residues. CDR3 nucleotide sequence: TGTGCCAGCAGATGGGACATGTCGACTGAAGCTTTCTTT. It yields the protein CASRWDMSTEAFF.

This rearrangement joins TRBV24-1 to TRBJ1-5; D is perhaps TRBD1 (5 bases). This CDR3 spans 11 amino acids. Germline CDR1 KGHDR, CDR2 SFDVKD. Trimming took 5 bases from V and 11 from J, leaving 9 bases between them. CDR3 amino acids: CATSGGRAQHF. CDR3 in DNA: TGTGCCACCAGTGGGGGGAGGGCCCAGCATTTT.

This CDR3 reads CASSPQDRAYEQYF. The CDR3 DNA reads as TGTGCCAGCTCACCTCAGGACAGGGCCTACGAGCAGTACTTC. The J gene is TRBJ2-7, the V gene TRBV18, with TRBD1 identical over 8 bases. CDR1 KGHSH and CDR2 LQKENI come from the germline V gene. The CDR3 is made up of 14 amino acids. V lost 3 bases, J lost 2 bases, and 3 bases stayed unmatched. The full variable domain, rest sourced from reference TRBV18 and TRBJ2-7, is NAGVMQNPRHLVRRRGQEARLRCSPMKGHSHVYWYRQLPEEGLKFMVYLQKENIIDESGMPKERFSAEFPKEGPSILRIQQVVRGDSAAYFCASSPQDRAYEQYFGPGTRLTVT.

The V gene is TRBV27, the J gene TRBJ1-2, with a tentative D call TRBD1 (6 bases). Between the trimmed V and J ends, which lost 3 bases and 4 bases, there was a span of 9 bases. Germline V gives CDR1 MNHEY, CDR2 SMNVEV (reference sequence). The CDR3 length is 13 residues. CDR3: CASSFGGLYGYTF. DNA of the CDR3: TGTGCCAGCAGTTTTGGGGGCCTCTATGGCTACACCTTC.

The chain couples TRBV27 to TRBJ1-1; D possibly corresponds to TRBD1 (6 bases). V shed 8 bases and J shed 0 bases, with 13 bases lying between them. The CDR3 totals 14 residues. Germline CDR1 MNHEY, CDR2 SMNVEV (reference sequence). Written as DNA, the CDR3 is TGTGCCAGCTACCCAGGGGTCTTGAACACTGAAGCTTTCTTT. This gives the protein CASYPGVLNTEAFF.

The genes are TRBV5-5 and TRBJ2-7, with D maybe TRBD1 (5 bases). CDR3 length equals 14 residues. The ends were cut back, 1 base at V and 2 bases at J, with 10 bases in the middle. CDR1 and CDR2 (germline): SGHKS, YYEKEE (reference sequence). The CDR3 DNA is TGTGCCAGCAGCTTGACAGGTGGAACCTACGAGCAGTACTTC. This codes for CASSLTGGTYEQYF. The full variable domain, with the rest looked up from reference TRBV5-5 and TRBJ2-7, is DAGVTQSPTHLIKTRGQQVTLRCSPISGHKSVSWYQQVLGQGPQFIFQYYEKEERGRGNFPDRFSARQFPNYSSELNVNALLLGDSALYLCASSLTGGTYEQYFGPGTRLTVT.

This chain links TRBV4-3 with TRBJ1-2; 7 positions match TRBD1. Germline-derived CDR1 and CDR2 are LGHNA and YSLEER. The CDR3 runs 15 residues. V lost 1 base to trimming and J lost 4 bases; unmatched junction nucleotides: 6. DNA of the CDR3: TGCGCCAGCAGCCAAGGTAGGGGGCGATCCTATGGCTACACCTTC. It specifies CASSQGRGRSYGYTF.

The sample holds one count of this clone. CDR3 amino acids: CASSLPPTGSEQFF. CDR3 nucleotide sequence: TGTGCCAGCAGTCTCCCTCCGACTGGTAGTGAGCAGTTCTTC. This chain uses TRBV27 with TRBJ2-1, with D uncertain. V lost 5 bases, J lost 9 bases, and 17 bases lay in between. From germline, CDR1 is MNHEY and CDR2 SMNVEV (reference sequence). This CDR3 comprises 14 residues.

The rearrangement joins TRBV6-1 to TRBJ2-1; the match to TRBD2 covers 7 bases. V shed 4 bases and J 7 bases; nucleotides not matched to a gene: 13. The CDR3 is 16 residues long. From germline, CDR1 is MNHNS and CDR2 SASEGT. The CDR3 sequence is CASSVPDGRPGNEQFF. CDR3 nucleotides: TGTGCCAGCAGTGTCCCCGACGGGAGGCCGGGAAATGAGCAGTTCTTC.

The genes are TRBV18 and TRBJ1-4; TRBD1 agrees at 7 bases. Germline CDR1 and CDR2: KGHSH and LQKENI. This CDR3 is built from 17 residues. Unmatched junction bases numbered 12, after V lost 6 bases and J lost 2 bases. The CDR3 protein is CASSNRGPRGTNEKLFF. DNA of the CDR3: TGTGCCAGCTCCAACAGGGGACCCCGTGGCACTAATGAAAAACTGTTTTTT.

This clone was seen a handful of times. The chain joins TRBV18 to TRBJ2-7; 7 bases match TRBD1. Germline CDR1 is KGHSH and CDR2 is LQKENI. There are 14 residues in the CDR3. The V segment lost 3 bases and the J segment 7 bases; nucleotides outside the gene matches: 9. CDR3: CASSPWDSLSEQYF. In DNA, the CDR3 is TGTGCCAGCTCACCCTGGGACAGCCTTTCGGAGCAGTACTTC.

CDR3 in DNA: TGTGCCAGCAGCGGGGGCGGGGGCTCAAGGAGCTCCTATAATTCACCCCTCCACTTT. Its translation: CASSGGGGSRSSYNSPLHF. This chain uses TRBV9 with TRBJ1-6; possibly TRBD1 for D (6 bases). Germline CDR1 is SGDLS and CDR2 is YYNGEE. The CDR3 is 19 amino acids. V shed 3 bases and J shed 0 bases, with 19 bases lying between them.

The chain joins TRBV5-1 to TRBJ1-5, with D perhaps TRBD1 (5 bases). The CDR3 is 15 residues long. The V and J ends lost 2 bases and 7 bases respectively, with 16 bases between them. Germline V gene data show CDR1 as SGHRS and CDR2 as YFSETQ. CDR3 DNA: TGCGCCAGCAGCTTCACCACGGGGGTCGGCCAGCCCCAGCATTTT. Translation gives CASSFTTGVGQPQHF.

J is TRBJ1-6 and V is TRBV3-1 (or the pseudogene TRBV3-2); D is uncertain. Germline V CDR1 and CDR2: LGHDT, YNNKEL (reference sequence). The CDR3 has 15 amino acids. The ends were cut back, 3 bases at V and 7 bases at J, with 13 bases in the middle. The CDR3 nucleotides read TGTGCCAGCAGCCATCAGGCCATGCCGAATTCACCCCTCCACTTT. Its translation is CASSHQAMPNSPLHF.

This chain joins TRBV12-3 or TRBV12-4 and TRBJ2-1; possibly TRBD1 for D (5 bases). The CDR3 covers 13 residues. V was trimmed by 7 bases and J by 3 bases, leaving 10 bases between them. As DNA, the CDR3 is TGTGCCAGCAAGACCGACAGCTACAATGAGCAGTTCTTC. Amino acid sequence: CASKTDSYNEQFF.

The V and J genes are TRBV6-5 and TRBJ2-3, with 9 bases aligning to TRBD2. This CDR3 region has 16 residues. CDR1 and CDR2 from the germline V gene are MNHEY and SVGAGI. Trimming removed 4 bases from V and 1 base from J; junction bases left unmatched: 6. The CDR3: CASSSGTSKRTDTQYF. DNA for the CDR3: TGTGCCAGCAGTTCTGGGACTAGCAAGCGCACAGATACGCAGTATTTT.

This rearrangement joins TRBV18 to TRBJ1-1; weak D call: TRBD1 (5 bases). From germline, CDR1 is KGHSH and CDR2 LQKENI. V gave up 10 bases and J gave up 1 base, with 13 bases separating them. This CDR3 has 13 amino acids. For the CDR3, the DNA is TGTGCCACCTTTTGGACATCGAACACTGAAGCTTTCTTT. As protein: CATFWTSNTEAFF.